This TCR beta chain originates from a study of cytomegalovirus exposure and HLA in healthy donors. Study-wide findings and caveats: Reports showed the classifier diagnosing cytomegalovirus status with high specificity and sensitivity.

The PCR employed 60 Vbeta primers together with 13 Jbeta primers. Sequenced by immunoSEQ multiplex PCR; TCRdb stores in-frame clones only, minus some. Of more than 110,000 clones in the sample, roughly three quarters were seen once. About this clone: The antigen is not known.

The V and J ends lost 2 bases and 4 bases, in that order; junction bases with no gene match: 12. This CDR3 has 17 amino acids. Germline CDR1 SGHTA, CDR2 FQGTGA. V and J are TRBV7-3 and TRBJ2-3; 7 nucleotides align to TRBD2. Source material: PBMCs. The sequence was collected from a man younger than 35 in good health and CMV-seronegative. CDR3: CASSLDWAGDEADTQYF. The CDR3 coding sequence is TGTGCCAGCAGCTTAGATTGGGCGGGAGATGAGGCAGATACGCAGTATTTT.